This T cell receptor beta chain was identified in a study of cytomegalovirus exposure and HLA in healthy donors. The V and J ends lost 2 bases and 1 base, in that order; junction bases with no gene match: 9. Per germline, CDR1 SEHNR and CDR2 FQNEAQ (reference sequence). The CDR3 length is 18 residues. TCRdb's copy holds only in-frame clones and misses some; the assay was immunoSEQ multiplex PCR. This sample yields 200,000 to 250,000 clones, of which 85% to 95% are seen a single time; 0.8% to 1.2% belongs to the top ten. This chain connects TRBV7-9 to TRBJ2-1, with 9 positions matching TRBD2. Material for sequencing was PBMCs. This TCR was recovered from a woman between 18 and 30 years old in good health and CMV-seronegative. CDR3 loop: CASSLPISGRGSYNEQFF. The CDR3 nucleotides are TGTGCCAGCAGCTTACCAATTAGCGGGAGAGGGTCCTACAATGAGCAGTTCTTC.